The clone carrying this T cell receptor beta chain came up once. The antigen is not known. This specimen comes from a study of cytomegalovirus exposure and HLA in healthy donors. The CDR3 length is 15 residues. Trimming took 0 bases from V and 4 from J; bases not matched to a gene: 6. Germline V gene lookup returns CDR1 MNHEY and CDR2 SMNVEV (reference sequence). The repertoire was sequenced with immunoSEQ multiplex PCR; TCRdb's copy has only in-frame clones and lacks some. The sample carries about 160,000 clones, 70% to 90% recorded once. General observations from the study: The classifier, whose performance was assessed in both the original and validation cohorts, reportedly diagnosed cytomegalovirus status with high specificity and sensitivity. Overall, approximately 150 TCR beta chains were annotated as cytomegalovirus-associated.

This TCR was sampled from a man aged 18 to 29 in good health and CMV-seronegative. The specimen sequenced was PBMCs. The chain employs TRBV27 and TRBJ2-7; 7 nucleotides align to TRBD2. CDR3 protein: CASSLSPGGTYEQYV. In DNA form, the CDR3 reads TGTGCCAGCAGTTTATCGCCCGGGGGGACGTACGAGCAGTACGTC.